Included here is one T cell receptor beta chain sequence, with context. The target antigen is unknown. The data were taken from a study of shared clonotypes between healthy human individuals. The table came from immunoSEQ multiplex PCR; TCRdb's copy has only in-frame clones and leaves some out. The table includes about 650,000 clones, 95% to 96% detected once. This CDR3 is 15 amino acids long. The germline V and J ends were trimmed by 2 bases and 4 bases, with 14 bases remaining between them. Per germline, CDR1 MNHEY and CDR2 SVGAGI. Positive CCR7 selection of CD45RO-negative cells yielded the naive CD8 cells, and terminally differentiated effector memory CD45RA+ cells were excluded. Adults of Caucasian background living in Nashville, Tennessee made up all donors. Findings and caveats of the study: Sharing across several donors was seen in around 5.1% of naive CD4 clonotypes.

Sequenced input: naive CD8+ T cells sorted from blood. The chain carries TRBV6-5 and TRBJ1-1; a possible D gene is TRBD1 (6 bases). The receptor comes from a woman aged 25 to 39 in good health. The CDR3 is CASSYGGGWGTEAFF. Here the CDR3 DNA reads TGTGCCAGCAGTTACGGCGGGGGCTGGGGCACTGAAGCTTTCTTT.